These 19 T cell receptor beta chains share one sample of origin, sequenced in a study of OX40 agonist ivuxolimab in advanced cancers. Assay used: immunoSEQ multiplex PCR; TCRdb lists only in-frame clones, some missing. The table records roughly 59,000 clones, 84% of them present only once. The specimen was CD4+ or CD8+ T cells sorted from blood, collected in a trial of the OX40 agonist ivuxolimab. Receptor source: an adult with an advanced solid tumor such as melanoma, head and neck, liver or kidney cancer.

The V and J genes are TRBV7-2 and TRBJ1-1; D is possibly TRBD1 (6 bases). The CDR3 covers 12 residues. Trimming removed 5 bases from V and 7 bases from J, with 11 bases in between. CDR1 and CDR2 (germline): SGHTA, FQGNSA. The CDR3 loop is CASSLNRDEAFF. The DNA for the CDR3 is TGTGCCAGCAGCCTGAACAGGGATGAAGCTTTCTTT.

The rearrangement joins TRBV28 to TRBJ2-1; D unresolved. Germline V gene lookup returns CDR1 MDHEN and CDR2 SYDVKM. Trimming removed 5 bases at V and 9 bases at J, with 17 bases between. The CDR3 contains 14 residues. The CDR3 loop is CASSPLDVLREQFF. In DNA form, the CDR3 reads TGTGCCAGCAGTCCCCTCGACGTTCTGCGTGAGCAGTTCTTC.

This chain uses TRBV7-3 with TRBJ2-2; TRBD1 matches at 9 bases. The CDR3 totals 16 residues. V trimming: 2 bases; J trimming: 6 bases; junction bases outside the gene matches: 7. CDR1 is SGHTA and CDR2 is FQGTGA in the germline V gene. CDR3: CASSLLGTGLAGELFF. Here the CDR3 DNA reads TGTGCCAGCAGCTTACTTGGGACAGGGTTGGCCGGGGAGCTGTTTTTT.

This clone has a single count. The chain employs TRBV5-4 and TRBJ2-3; D call uncertain. This CDR3 spans 17 amino acids. Germline V CDR1 and CDR2: SGHNT, YYREEE (reference sequence). V lost 0 bases, J lost 1 base, and 15 bases lay in between. The CDR3 DNA sequence: TGTGCCAGCAGCTTGGGACATGGGCAGTTGGGCACAGATACGCAGTATTTT. It is translated as CASSLGHGQLGTDTQYF.

The rearrangement links TRBV7-2 to TRBJ2-3, with 7 bases identical to TRBD1. CDR1 is SGHTA, CDR2 FQGNSA, per germline. The junction had 13 bases not matched to a gene; V was cut back by 3 bases and J by 4 bases. The CDR3 is made up of 17 amino acids. This CDR3 reads CASSLASGTVGADTQYF. The CDR3 coding sequence is TGTGCCAGCAGCTTGGCCTCCGGGACAGTAGGCGCAGATACGCAGTATTTT.

The rearrangement joins TRBV28 to TRBJ2-7; D remains unclear. Germline CDR1 is MDHEN and CDR2 is SYDVKM. The ends were cut back, 7 bases at V and 0 bases at J, with 16 bases in the middle. The CDR3 is 15 amino acids. The CDR3 is CASTPESIASYEQYF. The CDR3 DNA reads TGTGCCAGCACCCCCGAAAGCATAGCCTCCTACGAGCAGTACTTC. Full variable domain (remainder filled in from reference TRBV28 and TRBJ2-7): DVKVTQSSRYLVKRTGEKVFLECVQDMDHENMFWYRQDPGLGLRLIYFSYDVKMKEKGDIPEGYSVSREKKERFSLILESASTNQTSMYLCASTPESIASYEQYFGPGTRLTVT.

The chain combines TRBV7-9 with TRBJ2-5; no clear D. The J call may not be correct, given that the DNA end is closer to TRBJ2-7. This CDR3 is built from 14 residues. Germline CDR1 reads SEHNR; CDR2 reads FQNEAQ (reference sequence). CDR3 coding DNA: TGTGCCAGCAGCCCCGACAAGAGCACCTACGAGCAGTACTTC. Its translation is CASSPDKSTYEQYF.

This chain connects TRBV16 to TRBJ1-5, with 8 bases aligning to TRBD1. Germline CDR1 KGHSY, CDR2 FQNENV. The V and J ends lost 2 bases and 2 bases, in that order; junction bases with no gene match: 2. CDR3 length: 15 amino acids. The chain's CDR3 is CASSQMTGGNQPQHF. The CDR3 nucleotides read TGTGCCAGCAGCCAAATGACAGGGGGCAATCAGCCCCAGCATTTT.

The chain carries TRBV5-1 and TRBJ2-7, with D possibly being TRBD1 or TRBD2 (5 bases each). Germline CDR1 is SGHRS and CDR2 is YFSETQ. The germline V and J ends were trimmed by 3 bases and 3 bases, with 13 bases remaining between them. CDR3 length: 14 residues. The CDR3 bases are TGCGCCAGCAGCTCCTCCGGGACGGTCTACGAGCAGTACTTC. It is translated as CASSSSGTVYEQYF.

The J gene is TRBJ2-5, the V gene TRBV9; possibly TRBD2 for D (7 bases). The V end lost 1 base, the J end lost 5 bases, and 15 bases lay between the germline ends. CDR3 length: 15 residues. Germline assignment: CDR1 SGDLS and CDR2 YYNGEE. The CDR3 DNA sequence: TGTGCCAGCAGCGTACCTACAGGGAGGGGGGAGACCCAGTACTTC. Translating gives CASSVPTGRGETQYF.

This clone was found once. The chain joins TRBV9 to TRBJ1-1; 7 positions agree with TRBD1. V dropped 3 bases and J dropped 3; count of bases not matched to a gene: 5. The CDR3 has 14 residues. CDR1 is SGDLS, CDR2 YYNGEE, per germline. The DNA for the CDR3 is TGTGCCAGCAGCGCGGGACAGTGGGACACTGAAGCTTTCTTT. Encoded protein: CASSAGQWDTEAFF.

This chain uses TRBV19 with TRBJ1-1, with D possibly being TRBD1 (6 bases). V gave up 7 bases and J gave up 0 bases, with 15 bases separating them. The CDR3 length is 15 residues. CDR1 is LNHDA and CDR2 is SQIVND in the germline V gene (reference sequence). The CDR3 reads CASIKGGIMNTEAFF. As DNA, the CDR3 is TGTGCCAGTATAAAAGGGGGTATCATGAACACTGAAGCTTTCTTT.

The V call is TRBV7-2, the J call TRBJ2-5, with D tentatively TRBD1 (6 bases). The CDR3 loop spans 13 amino acids. Germline V lookup: CDR1 SGHTA, CDR2 FQGNSA. V lost 4 bases to trimming and J lost 5 bases, with 11 bases between them. This chain's CDR3 is CASSYRVGETQYF. In DNA, the CDR3 is TGTGCCAGCAGCTACAGGGTGGGGGAGACCCAGTACTTC. The whole variable domain, filled in from reference TRBV7-2 and TRBJ2-5, reads GAGVSQSPSNKVTEKGKDVELRCDPISGHTALYWYRQSLGQGLEFLIYFQGNSAPDKSGLPSDRFSAERTGGSVSTLTIQRTQQEDSAVYLCASSYRVGETQYFGPGTRLLVL.

This clone has more than one count but fewer than ten. The chain combines TRBV19 with TRBJ2-3; TRBD1 aligns across 7 bases. Germline V gene data show CDR1 as LNHDA and CDR2 as SQIVND (reference sequence). The CDR3 length is 15 residues. Trimming cost V 5 bases and J 0 bases; bases outside gene matches: 5. Written as DNA, the CDR3 is TGTGCCAGTAGTCCAGACAGGGATAGCACAGATACGCAGTATTTT. Protein sequence: CASSPDRDSTDTQYF.

This sequence joins TRBV28 and TRBJ2-5; D is undetermined. With the DNA end fitting TRBJ2-7 better, the J assignment may be wrong. This CDR3 region has 13 residues. The germline gives CDR1 MDHEN, CDR2 SYDVKM. CDR3 protein: CASSSYGYYEQYF. CDR3 DNA: TGTGCCAGCAGTTCATACGGATACTACGAGCAGTACTTC.

The chain recombines TRBV5-6 with TRBJ2-2, with D perhaps assigned TRBD1 or TRBD2 (5 bases each). CDR1 is SGHDT and CDR2 is YYEEEE in the germline V gene. This CDR3 contains 17 residues. Trimming cost V 5 bases and J 0 bases, with 17 bases left between them. The DNA for the CDR3 is TGTGCCAGCAGACCACTGTTGGGGGTGGCGAACACCGGGGAGCTGTTTTTT. Its protein product is CASRPLLGVANTGELFF.

The J gene is TRBJ1-1, the V gene TRBV5-1, with D tentatively TRBD1 (5 bases). The CDR3 is 13 amino acids. Germline CDR1 is SGHRS and CDR2 is YFSETQ. The ends were cut back, 3 bases at V and 1 base at J, with 7 bases in the middle. In DNA, the CDR3 is TGCGCCAGCAGCTATACAGGGAACACTGAAGCTTTCTTT. The encoded protein is CASSYTGNTEAFF.

CDR3 DNA: TGCGCCAGCAGCCAAGATATCGAAGCTGTGTGGCTATACAATGAGCAGTTCTTC. Translating it yields CASSQDIEAVWLYNEQFF. The gene calls are TRBV4-1 and TRBJ2-1; no definite D call. With 0 bases removed from V and 4 bases from J, the gap between germline ends came to 19 bases. The germline gives CDR1 MGHRA, CDR2 YSYEKL. The CDR3 is made up of 18 amino acids.

This clone was counted between two and nine times. V gene TRBV5-5 combines with J gene TRBJ2-1, with 7 bases fitting TRBD1. J was trimmed by 13 bases and V by 2 bases; bases with no gene match: 6. Germline V gene sequence: CDR1 SGHKS, CDR2 YYEKEE (reference sequence). This CDR3 region has 12 residues. The CDR3 DNA follows: TGTGCCAGCAGCTTCGGGACAGACCTCCAGTTCTTC. This translates into CASSFGTDLQFF.